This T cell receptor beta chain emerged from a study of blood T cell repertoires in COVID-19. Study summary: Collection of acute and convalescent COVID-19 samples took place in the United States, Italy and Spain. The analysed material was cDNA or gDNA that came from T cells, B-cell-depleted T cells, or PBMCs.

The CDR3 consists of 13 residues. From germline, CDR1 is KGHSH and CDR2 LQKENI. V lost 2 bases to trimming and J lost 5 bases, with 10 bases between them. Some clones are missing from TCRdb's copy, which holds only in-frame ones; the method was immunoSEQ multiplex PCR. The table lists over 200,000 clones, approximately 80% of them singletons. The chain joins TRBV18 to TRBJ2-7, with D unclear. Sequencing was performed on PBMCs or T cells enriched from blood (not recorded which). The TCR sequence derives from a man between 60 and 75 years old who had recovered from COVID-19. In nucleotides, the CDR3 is TGTGCCAGCTCACCAGCAGGTAATAACGAGCAGTACTTC. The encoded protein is CASSPAGNNEQYF.